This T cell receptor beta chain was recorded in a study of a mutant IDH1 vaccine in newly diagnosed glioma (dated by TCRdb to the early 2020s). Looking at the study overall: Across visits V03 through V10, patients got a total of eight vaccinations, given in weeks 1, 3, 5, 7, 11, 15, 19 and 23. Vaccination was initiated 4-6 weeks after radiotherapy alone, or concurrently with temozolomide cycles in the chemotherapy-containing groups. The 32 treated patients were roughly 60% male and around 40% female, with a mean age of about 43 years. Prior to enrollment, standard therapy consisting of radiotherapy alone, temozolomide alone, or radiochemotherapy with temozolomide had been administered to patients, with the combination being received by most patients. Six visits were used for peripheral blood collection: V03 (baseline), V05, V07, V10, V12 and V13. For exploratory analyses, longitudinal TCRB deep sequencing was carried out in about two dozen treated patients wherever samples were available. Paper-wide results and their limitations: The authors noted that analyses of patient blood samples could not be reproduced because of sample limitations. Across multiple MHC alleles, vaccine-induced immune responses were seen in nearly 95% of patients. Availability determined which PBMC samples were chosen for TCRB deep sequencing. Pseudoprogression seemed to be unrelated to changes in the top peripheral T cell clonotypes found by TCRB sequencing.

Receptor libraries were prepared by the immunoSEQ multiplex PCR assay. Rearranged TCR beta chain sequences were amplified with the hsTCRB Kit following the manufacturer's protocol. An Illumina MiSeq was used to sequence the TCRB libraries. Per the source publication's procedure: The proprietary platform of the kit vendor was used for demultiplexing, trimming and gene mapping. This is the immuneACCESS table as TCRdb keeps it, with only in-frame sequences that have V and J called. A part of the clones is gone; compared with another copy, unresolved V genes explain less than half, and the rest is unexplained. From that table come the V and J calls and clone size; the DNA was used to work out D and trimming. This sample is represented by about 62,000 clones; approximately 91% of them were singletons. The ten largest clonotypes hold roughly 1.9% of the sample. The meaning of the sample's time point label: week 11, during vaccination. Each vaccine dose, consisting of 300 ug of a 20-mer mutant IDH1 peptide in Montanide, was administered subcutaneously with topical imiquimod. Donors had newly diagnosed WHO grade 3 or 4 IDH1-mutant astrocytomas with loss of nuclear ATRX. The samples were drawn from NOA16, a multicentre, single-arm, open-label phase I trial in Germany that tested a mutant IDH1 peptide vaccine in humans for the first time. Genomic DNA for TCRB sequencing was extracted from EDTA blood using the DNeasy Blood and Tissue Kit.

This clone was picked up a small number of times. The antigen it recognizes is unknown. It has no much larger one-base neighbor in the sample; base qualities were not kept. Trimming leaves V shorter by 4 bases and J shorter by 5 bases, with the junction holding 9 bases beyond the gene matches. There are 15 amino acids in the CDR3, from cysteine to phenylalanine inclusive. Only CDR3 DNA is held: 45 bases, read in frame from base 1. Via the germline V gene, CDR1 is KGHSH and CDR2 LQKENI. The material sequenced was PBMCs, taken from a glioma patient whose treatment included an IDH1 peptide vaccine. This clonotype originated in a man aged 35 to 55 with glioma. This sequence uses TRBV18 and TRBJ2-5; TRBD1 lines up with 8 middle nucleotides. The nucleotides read TGTGCCAGCTCACTACCGGACAGGGCATCGGAGACCCAGTACTTC. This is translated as CASSLPDRASETQYF.